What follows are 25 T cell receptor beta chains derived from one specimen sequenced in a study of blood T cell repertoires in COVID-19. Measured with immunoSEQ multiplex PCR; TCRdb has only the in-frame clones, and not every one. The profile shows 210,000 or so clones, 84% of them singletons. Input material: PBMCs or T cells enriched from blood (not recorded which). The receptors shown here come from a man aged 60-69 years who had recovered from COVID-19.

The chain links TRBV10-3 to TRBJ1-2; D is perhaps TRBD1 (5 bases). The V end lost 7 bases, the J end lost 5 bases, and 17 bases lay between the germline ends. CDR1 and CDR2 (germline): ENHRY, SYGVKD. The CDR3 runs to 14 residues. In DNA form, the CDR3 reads TGTGCCATCAAAGATGAGACAGACAAATATGGCTACACCTTC. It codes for CAIKDETDKYGYTF.

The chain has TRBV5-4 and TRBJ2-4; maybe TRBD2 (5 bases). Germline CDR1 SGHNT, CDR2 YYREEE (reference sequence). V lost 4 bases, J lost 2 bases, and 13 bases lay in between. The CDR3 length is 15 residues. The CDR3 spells CASSPEGSSKNIQYF. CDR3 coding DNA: TGTGCCAGCAGCCCTGAGGGTTCATCCAAAAACATTCAGTACTTC.

The CDR3 DNA reads as TGTGCCAGCAGCGCGCGGATAACTAATTCACCCCTCCACTTT. This encodes CASSARITNSPLHF. The chain uses TRBV14 and TRBJ1-6; D is uncertain. The length of the CDR3 is 14 residues. V was cut by 5 bases and J by 6 bases, with 11 bases left in between. CDR1 SGHDN and CDR2 FVKESK come from the germline V gene.

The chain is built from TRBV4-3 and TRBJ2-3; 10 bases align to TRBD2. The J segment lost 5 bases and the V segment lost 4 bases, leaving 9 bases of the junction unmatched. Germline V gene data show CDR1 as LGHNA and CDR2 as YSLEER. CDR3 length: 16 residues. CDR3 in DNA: TGCGCCAGCAGCCCTACTAGCGGGGCACGGGGAGATACGCAGTATTTT. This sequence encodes CASSPTSGARGDTQYF.

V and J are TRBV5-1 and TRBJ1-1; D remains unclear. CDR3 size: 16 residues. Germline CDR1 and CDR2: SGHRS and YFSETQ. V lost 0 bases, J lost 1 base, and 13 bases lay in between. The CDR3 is CASSLVPNRENTEAFF. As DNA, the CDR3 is TGCGCCAGCAGCTTGGTCCCCAACAGAGAGAACACTGAAGCTTTCTTT.

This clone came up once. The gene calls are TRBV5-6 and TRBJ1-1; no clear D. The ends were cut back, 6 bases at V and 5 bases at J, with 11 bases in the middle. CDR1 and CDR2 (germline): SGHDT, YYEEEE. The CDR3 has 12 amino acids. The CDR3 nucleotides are TGTGCCAGCATAACCCGGGGAACTGAAGCTTTCTTT. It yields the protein CASITRGTEAFF.

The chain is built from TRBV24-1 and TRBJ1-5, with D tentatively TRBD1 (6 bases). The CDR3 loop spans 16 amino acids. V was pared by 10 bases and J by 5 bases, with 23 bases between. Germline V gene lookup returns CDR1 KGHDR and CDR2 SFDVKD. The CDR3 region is CATQCLEGQSYQPQHF. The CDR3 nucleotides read TGTGCCACTCAGTGCTTAGAGGGACAATCTTATCAGCCCCAGCATTTT.

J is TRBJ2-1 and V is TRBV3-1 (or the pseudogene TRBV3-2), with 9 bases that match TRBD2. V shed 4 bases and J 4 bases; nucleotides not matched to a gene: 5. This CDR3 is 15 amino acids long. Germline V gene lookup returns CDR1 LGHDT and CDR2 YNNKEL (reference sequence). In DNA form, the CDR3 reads TGTGCCAGCAGCCGGCTAGCGGGGAGTTACAATGAGCAGTTCTTC. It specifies CASSRLAGSYNEQFF.

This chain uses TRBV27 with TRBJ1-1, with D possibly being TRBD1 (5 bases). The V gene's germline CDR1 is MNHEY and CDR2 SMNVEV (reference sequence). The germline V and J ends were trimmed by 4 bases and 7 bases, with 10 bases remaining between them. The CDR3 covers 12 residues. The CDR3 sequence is CASSSHGGEAFF. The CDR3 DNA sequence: TGTGCCAGCAGTTCCCACGGGGGTGAAGCTTTCTTT.

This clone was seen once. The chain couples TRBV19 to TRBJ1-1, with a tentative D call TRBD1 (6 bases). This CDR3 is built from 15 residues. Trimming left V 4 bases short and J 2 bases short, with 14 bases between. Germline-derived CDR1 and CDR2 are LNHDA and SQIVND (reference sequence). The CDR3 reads CASSTRGGENTEAFF. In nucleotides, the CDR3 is TGTGCCAGTAGTACCCGGGGGGGCGAAAACACTGAAGCTTTCTTT.

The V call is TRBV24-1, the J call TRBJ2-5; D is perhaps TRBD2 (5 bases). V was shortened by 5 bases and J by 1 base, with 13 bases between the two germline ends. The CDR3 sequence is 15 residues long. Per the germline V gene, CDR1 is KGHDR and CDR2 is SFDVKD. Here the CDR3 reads CATSAGIGSQETQYF. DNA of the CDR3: TGTGCCACCAGTGCCGGGATCGGAAGCCAAGAGACCCAGTACTTC.

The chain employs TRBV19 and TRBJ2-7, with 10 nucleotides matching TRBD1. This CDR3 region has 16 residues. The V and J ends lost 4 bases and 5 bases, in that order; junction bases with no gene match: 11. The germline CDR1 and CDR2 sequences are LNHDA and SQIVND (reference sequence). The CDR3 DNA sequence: TGTGCCAGTAGTACAGGATATCGGGACAGGGGTCACGAGCAGTACTTC. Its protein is CASSTGYRDRGHEQYF.

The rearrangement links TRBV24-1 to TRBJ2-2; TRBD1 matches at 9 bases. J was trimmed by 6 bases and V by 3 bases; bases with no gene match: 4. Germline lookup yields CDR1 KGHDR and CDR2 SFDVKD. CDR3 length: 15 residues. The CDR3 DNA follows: TGTGCCACCAGTGATGTACAGGGGGCGGCCGGGGAGCTGTTTTTT. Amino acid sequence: CATSDVQGAAGELFF.

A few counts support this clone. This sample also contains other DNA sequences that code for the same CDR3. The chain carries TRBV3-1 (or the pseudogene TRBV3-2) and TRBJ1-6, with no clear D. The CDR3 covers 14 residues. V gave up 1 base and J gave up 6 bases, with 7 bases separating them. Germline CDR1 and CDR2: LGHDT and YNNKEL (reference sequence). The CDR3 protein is CASSQGRSNSPLHF. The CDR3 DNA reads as TGTGCCAGCAGCCAAGGCAGGTCTAATTCACCCCTCCACTTT.

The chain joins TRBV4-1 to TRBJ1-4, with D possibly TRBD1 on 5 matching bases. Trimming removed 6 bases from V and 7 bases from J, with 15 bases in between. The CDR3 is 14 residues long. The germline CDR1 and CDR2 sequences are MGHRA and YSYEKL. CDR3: CASSLDSRPEKLFF. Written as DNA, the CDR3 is TGCGCCAGCAGTCTAGACAGTAGGCCTGAAAAACTGTTTTTT.

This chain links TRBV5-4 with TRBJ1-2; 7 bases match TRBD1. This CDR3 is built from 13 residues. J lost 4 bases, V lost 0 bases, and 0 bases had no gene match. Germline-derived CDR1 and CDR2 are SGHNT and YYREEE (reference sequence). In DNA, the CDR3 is TGTGCCAGCAGCTTGGACAGGGGCTATGGCTACACCTTC. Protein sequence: CASSLDRGYGYTF.

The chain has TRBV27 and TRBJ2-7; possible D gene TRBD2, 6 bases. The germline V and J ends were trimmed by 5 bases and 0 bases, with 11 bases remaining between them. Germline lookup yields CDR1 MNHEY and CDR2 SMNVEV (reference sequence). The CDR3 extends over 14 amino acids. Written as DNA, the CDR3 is TGTGCCAGCAGTCCCAGACTAGACTCCTACGAGCAGTACTTC. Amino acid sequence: CASSPRLDSYEQYF.

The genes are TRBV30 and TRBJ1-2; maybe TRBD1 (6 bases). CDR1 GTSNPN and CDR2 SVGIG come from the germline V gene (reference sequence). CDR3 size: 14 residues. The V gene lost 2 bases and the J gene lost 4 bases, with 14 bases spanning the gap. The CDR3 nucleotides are TGTGCCTGGAGTTTGTCAGGGGATGCCTATGGCTACACCTTC. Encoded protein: CAWSLSGDAYGYTF.

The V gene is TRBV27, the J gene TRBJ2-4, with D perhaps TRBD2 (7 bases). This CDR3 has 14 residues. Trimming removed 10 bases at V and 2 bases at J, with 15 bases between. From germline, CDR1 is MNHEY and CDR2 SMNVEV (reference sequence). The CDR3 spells CATGEGGTKNIQYF. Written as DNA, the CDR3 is TGTGCCACCGGAGAGGGGGGGACCAAAAACATTCAGTACTTC.

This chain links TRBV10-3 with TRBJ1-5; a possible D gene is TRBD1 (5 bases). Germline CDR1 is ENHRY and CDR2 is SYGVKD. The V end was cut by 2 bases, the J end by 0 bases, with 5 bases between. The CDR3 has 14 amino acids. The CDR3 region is CAISERGSNQPQHF. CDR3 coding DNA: TGTGCCATCAGTGAGAGGGGTAGCAATCAGCCCCAGCATTTT.

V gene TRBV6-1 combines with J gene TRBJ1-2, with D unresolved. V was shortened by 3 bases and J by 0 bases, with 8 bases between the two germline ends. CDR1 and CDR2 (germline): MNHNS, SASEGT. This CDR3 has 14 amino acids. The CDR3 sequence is CASSEIDTNYGYTF. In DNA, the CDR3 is TGTGCCAGCAGTGAGATAGATACTAACTATGGCTACACCTTC.

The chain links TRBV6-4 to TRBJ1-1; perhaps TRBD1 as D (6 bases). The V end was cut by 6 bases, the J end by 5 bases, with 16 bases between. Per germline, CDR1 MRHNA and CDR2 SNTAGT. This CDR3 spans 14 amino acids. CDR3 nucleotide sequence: TGTGCCAGCAGGACCCGTGCACAGGGAACTGAAGCTTTCTTT. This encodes CASRTRAQGTEAFF.

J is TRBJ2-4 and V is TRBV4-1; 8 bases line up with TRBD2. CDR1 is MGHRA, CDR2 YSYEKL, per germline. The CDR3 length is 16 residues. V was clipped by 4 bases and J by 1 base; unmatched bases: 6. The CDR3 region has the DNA TGCGCCAGCAGCCGTAAAGCGGGGGAGGCCAAAAACATTCAGTACTTC. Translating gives CASSRKAGEAKNIQYF.

CDR3 nucleotides: TGTGCCAGCAGGTGGGGGACTAGTATCAGTGAGCAGTTCTTC. Amino acid sequence: CASRWGTSISEQFF. This rearrangement joins TRBV7-3 to TRBJ2-1; 8 bases align to TRBD2. The CDR3 contains 14 residues. The V gene's germline CDR1 is SGHTA and CDR2 FQGTGA. Losses at the gene ends were 6 bases for V and 9 bases for J; bases not matched to a gene: 10.

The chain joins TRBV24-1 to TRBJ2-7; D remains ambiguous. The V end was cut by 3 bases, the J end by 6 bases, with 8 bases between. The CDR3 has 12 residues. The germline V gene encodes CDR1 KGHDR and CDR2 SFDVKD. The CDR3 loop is CATSDARREQYF. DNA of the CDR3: TGTGCCACCAGTGATGCCAGGCGCGAGCAGTACTTC.